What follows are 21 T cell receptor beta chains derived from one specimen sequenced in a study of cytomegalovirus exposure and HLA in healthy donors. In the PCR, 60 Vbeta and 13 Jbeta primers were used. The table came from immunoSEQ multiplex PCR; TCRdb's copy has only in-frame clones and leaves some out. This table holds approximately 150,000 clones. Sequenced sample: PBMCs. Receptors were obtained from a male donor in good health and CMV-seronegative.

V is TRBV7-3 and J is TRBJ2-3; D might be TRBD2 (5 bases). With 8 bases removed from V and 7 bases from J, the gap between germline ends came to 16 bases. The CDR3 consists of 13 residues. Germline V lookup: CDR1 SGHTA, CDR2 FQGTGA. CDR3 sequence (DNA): TGTGCCAGCGGAGGTGGGGATGGTAATACGCAGTATTTT. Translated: CASGGGDGNTQYF.

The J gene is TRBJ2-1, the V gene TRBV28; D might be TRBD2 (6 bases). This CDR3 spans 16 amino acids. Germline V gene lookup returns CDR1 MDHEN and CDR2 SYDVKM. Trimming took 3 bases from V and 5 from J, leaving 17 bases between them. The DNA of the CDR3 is TGTGCCAGCAGTTTGCCGGGGGTAGAGGACCACAATGAGCAGTTCTTC. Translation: CASSLPGVEDHNEQFF.

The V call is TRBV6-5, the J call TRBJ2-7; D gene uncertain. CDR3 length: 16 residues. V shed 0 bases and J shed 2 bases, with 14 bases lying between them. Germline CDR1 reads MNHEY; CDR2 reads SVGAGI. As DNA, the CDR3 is TGTGCCAGCAGTTACTCGATTTTGTTACTTCCCTACGAGCAGTACTTC. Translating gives CASSYSILLLPYEQYF.

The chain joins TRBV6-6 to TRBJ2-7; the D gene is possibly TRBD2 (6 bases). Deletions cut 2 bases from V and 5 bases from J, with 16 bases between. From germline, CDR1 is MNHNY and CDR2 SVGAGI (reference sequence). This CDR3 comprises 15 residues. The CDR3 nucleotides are TGTGCCAGCAGTTACACCCGGGTCGGGAGCGACGAGCAGTACTTC. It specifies CASSYTRVGSDEQYF.

CDR3 DNA: TGTGCCAGCAGTTACTCACAGCCGAATCAGCCCCAGCATTTT. As protein: CASSYSQPNQPQHF. V is TRBV6-6 and J is TRBJ1-5; no firm D call. This CDR3 is 14 amino acids long. The germline V gene has CDR1 MNHNY and CDR2 SVGAGI (reference sequence). Trimming shortened V by 0 bases and J by 4 bases, and 7 bases separated the two germline ends.

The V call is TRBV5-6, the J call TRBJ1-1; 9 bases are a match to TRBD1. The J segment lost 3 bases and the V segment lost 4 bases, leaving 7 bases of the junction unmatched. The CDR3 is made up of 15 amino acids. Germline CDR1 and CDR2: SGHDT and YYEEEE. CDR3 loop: CASSGGTGRYTEAFF. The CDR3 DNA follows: TGTGCCAGCAGCGGAGGGACAGGGCGGTACACTGAAGCTTTCTTT. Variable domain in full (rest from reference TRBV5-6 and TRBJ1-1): DAGVTQSPTHLIKTRGQQVTLRCSPKSGHDTVSWYQQALGQGPQFIFQYYEEEERQRGNFPDRFSGHQFPNYSSELNVNALLLGDSALYLCASSGGTGRYTEAFFGQGTRLTVV.

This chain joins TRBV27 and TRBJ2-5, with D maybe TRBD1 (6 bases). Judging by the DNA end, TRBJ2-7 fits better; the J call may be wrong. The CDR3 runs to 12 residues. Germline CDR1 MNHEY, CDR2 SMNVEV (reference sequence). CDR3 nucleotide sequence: TGTGCCAGCAGTTCAGGGGCTGCCGAGCAGTACTTC. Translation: CASSSGAAEQYF.

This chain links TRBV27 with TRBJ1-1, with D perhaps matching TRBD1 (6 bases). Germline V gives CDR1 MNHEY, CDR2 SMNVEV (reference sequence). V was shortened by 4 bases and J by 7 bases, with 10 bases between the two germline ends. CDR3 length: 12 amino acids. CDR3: CASSSGQLEAFF. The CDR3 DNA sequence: TGTGCCAGCAGTTCAGGACAGCTTGAAGCTTTCTTT.

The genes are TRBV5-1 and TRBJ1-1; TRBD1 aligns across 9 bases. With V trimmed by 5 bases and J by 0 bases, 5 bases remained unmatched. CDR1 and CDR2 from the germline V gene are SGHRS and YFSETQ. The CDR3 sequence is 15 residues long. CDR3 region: CASRAGTGMNTEAFF. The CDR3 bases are TGCGCCAGCAGGGCCGGGACAGGGATGAACACTGAAGCTTTCTTT.

The CDR3 bases are TGTGCCTGGAGTGTAGACTCTAACTATGGCTACACCTTC. This sequence encodes CAWSVDSNYGYTF. This sequence joins TRBV30 and TRBJ1-2, with no clear D. The CDR3 loop spans 13 amino acids. Trimming took 0 bases from V and 0 from J, leaving 5 bases between them. CDR1 is GTSNPN and CDR2 is SVGIG in the germline V gene (reference sequence).

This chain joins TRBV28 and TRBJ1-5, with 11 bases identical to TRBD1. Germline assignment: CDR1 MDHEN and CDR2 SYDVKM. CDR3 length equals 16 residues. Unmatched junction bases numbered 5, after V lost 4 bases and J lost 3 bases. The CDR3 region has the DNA TGTGCCAGCAGTTCCGTTGGACAGGGGGCCAATCAGCCCCAGCATTTT. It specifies CASSSVGQGANQPQHF. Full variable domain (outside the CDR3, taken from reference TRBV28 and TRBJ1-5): DVKVTQSSRYLVKRTGEKVFLECVQDMDHENMFWYRQDPGLGLRLIYFSYDVKMKEKGDIPEGYSVSREKKERFSLILESASTNQTSMYLCASSSVGQGANQPQHFGDGTRLSIL.

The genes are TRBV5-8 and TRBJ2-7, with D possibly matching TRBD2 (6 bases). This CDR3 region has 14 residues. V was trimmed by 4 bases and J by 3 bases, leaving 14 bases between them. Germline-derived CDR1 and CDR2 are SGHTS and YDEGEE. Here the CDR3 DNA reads TGTGCCAGCAGCCGGGACTTGGCAGGCTACGAGCAGTACTTC. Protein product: CASSRDLAGYEQYF.

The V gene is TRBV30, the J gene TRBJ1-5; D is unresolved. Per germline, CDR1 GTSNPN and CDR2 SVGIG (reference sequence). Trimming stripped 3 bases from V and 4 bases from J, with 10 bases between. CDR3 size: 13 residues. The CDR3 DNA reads TGTGCCTGGAGAGGAACAGAGAATCAGCCCCAGCATTTT. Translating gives CAWRGTENQPQHF.

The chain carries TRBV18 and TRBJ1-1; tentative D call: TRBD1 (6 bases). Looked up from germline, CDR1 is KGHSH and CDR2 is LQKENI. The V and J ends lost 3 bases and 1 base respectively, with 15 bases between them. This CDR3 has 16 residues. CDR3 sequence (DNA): TGTGCCAGCTCACCCCTTACCGGGACAAGGAACACTGAAGCTTTCTTT. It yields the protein CASSPLTGTRNTEAFF.

The CDR3 nucleotides read TGCAGCGTTAGACCGGGACAGGGGGCGGTAGCCAAAAACATTCAGTACTTC. It yields the protein CSVRPGQGAVAKNIQYF. The chain is built from TRBV29-1 and TRBJ2-4; 12 bases are shared with TRBD1. This CDR3 spans 17 amino acids. The germline V gene encodes CDR1 SQVTM and CDR2 ANQGSEA. Trimming at V came to 5 bases and at J to 0 bases, leaving 8 bases not matched to a gene.

The CDR3 DNA reads as TGTGCCAGCAGTTTCCGACGACAGGGGGGAAACACTGAAGCTTTCTTT. Translation gives CASSFRRQGGNTEAFF. The V and J genes are TRBV28 and TRBJ1-1, with 9 nucleotides matching TRBD1. Germline-derived CDR1 and CDR2 are MDHEN and SYDVKM. V lost 3 bases and J lost 2; bases outside the gene matches: 7. The CDR3 is made up of 16 amino acids.

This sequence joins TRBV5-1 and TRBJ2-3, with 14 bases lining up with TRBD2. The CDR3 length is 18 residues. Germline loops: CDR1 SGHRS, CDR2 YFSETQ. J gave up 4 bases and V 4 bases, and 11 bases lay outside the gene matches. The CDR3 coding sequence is TGCGCCAGCAGCAACCCGGGACTAGCGGGAGTAGAGGCAGATACGCAGTATTTT. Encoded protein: CASSNPGLAGVEADTQYF.

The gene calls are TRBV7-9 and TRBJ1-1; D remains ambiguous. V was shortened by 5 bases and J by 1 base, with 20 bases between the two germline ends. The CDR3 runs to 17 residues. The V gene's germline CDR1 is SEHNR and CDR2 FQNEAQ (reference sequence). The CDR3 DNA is TGTGCCAGCAGCCCCCCTGGGCCAGAACTTGAGAACACTGAAGCTTTCTTT. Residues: CASSPPGPELENTEAFF. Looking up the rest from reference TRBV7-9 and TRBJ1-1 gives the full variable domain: DTGVSQNPRHKITKRGQNVTFRCDPISEHNRLYWYRQTLGQGPEFLTYFQNEAQLEKSRLLSDRFSAERPKGSFSTLEIQRTEQGDSAMYLCASSPPGPELENTEAFFGQGTRLTVV.

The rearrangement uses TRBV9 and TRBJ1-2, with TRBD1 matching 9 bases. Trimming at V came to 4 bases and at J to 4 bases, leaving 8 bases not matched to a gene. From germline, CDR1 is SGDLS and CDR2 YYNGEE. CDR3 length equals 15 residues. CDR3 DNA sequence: TGTGCCAGCAGCTCCGACAGGGGGACCTCCTATGGCTACACCTTC. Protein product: CASSSDRGTSYGYTF.

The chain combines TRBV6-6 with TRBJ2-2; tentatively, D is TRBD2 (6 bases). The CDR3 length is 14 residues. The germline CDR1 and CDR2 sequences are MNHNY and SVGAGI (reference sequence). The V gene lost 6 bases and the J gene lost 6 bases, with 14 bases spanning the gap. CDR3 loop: CASSLTTGAGELFF. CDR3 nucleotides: TGTGCCAGCAGCTTAACGACGGGAGCCGGGGAGCTGTTTTTT.

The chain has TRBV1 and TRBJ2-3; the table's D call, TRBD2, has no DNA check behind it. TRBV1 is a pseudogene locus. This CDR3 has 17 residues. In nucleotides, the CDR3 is TGCACCAGCAGCCGCCGCCCCGCTAGCGGGGGGTTGGATACGCAGTATTTT. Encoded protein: CTSSRRPASGGLDTQYF.